These 17 T cell receptor beta chains share one sample of origin, sequenced in a study of T cells after yellow fever vaccination. TCRdb fed the 5' RACE reads into MiXCR, producing one record per CDR3 protein. The table lists about 430,000 distinct CDR3 sequences, 18% of them singletons. The specimen was PBMCs, collected before the yellow fever booster vaccination. The receptors stem from a man between 18 and 29 years old who received the YFV17D yellow fever vaccine.

The rearrangement links TRBV19 to TRBJ1-2; weak D call: TRBD1 (6 bases). V shed 7 bases and J shed 8 bases, with 20 bases lying between them. The CDR3 has 14 residues. The germline V gene encodes CDR1 LNHDA and CDR2 SQIVND (reference sequence). The CDR3 DNA sequence: TGTGCCAGTAAGACTTTTGGGGACAATCGGGGCTACACCTTC. It is translated as CASKTFGDNRGYTF.

The chain recombines TRBV27 with TRBJ1-4, with 7 bases fitting TRBD1. V lost 3 bases to trimming and J lost 8 bases; unmatched junction nucleotides: 3. Germline V lookup: CDR1 MNHEY, CDR2 SMNVEV (reference sequence). CDR3 length equals 13 residues. DNA of the CDR3: TGTGCCAGCAGTTTTCAGGGGGGGGAAAAACTGTTTTTT. This codes for CASSFQGGEKLFF.

The table lists this clonotype with a few counts. The gene calls are TRBV12-5 and TRBJ2-3, with TRBD1 matching 8 bases. Per germline, CDR1 LGHNT and CDR2 FRNRAP. V lost 5 bases to trimming and J lost 2 bases; unmatched junction nucleotides: 12. The CDR3 is 17 residues long. The CDR3 bases are TGTGCTAGTGGTAAGCTCCCGGGACAGGAAATCACAGATACGCAGTATTTT. Translating it yields CASGKLPGQEITDTQYF.

V gene TRBV5-1 combines with J gene TRBJ2-7; TRBD1 is a possible D gene (5 bases). The V gene lost 0 bases and the J gene lost 4 bases, with 11 bases spanning the gap. CDR1 SGHRS and CDR2 YFSETQ come from the germline V gene. The CDR3 totals 14 residues. For the CDR3, the DNA is TGCGCCAGCAGCTTGGCAGGGTTTGGGTACGAGCAGTACGTC. Amino acid sequence: CASSLAGFGYEQYV.

This clonotype occurred a few times. The chain uses TRBV14 and TRBJ2-4; no clear D. CDR3 length: 14 residues. Germline assignment: CDR1 SGHDN and CDR2 FVKESK. The V and J ends lost 4 bases and 2 bases respectively, with 9 bases between them. As DNA, the CDR3 is TGTGCCAGCAGCCCATCTGGAACCAAAAACATTCAGTACTTC. Translated, it gives CASSPSGTKNIQYF.

This clonotype was detected only a few times. The chain recombines TRBV4-2 with TRBJ2-3, with D tentatively TRBD2 (6 bases). The V and J ends lost 7 bases and 0 bases respectively, with 14 bases between them. This CDR3 is built from 15 residues. Germline CDR1 reads LGHNA; CDR2 reads YNFKEQ. The CDR3 DNA sequence: TGTGCCAGCACCGTTCGCGGGGTTAGCACAGATACGCAGTATTTT. Protein product: CASTVRGVSTDTQYF.

This chain uses TRBV9 with TRBJ2-2; no clear D. The germline gives CDR1 SGDLS, CDR2 YYNGEE. The CDR3 consists of 12 residues. The ends were cut back, 6 bases at V and 5 bases at J, with 8 bases in the middle. CDR3 nucleotides: TGTGCCAGCACCGGGCAAACCGGGGAGCTGTTTTTT. As protein: CASTGQTGELFF. The full variable domain, in which reference TRBV9 and TRBJ2-2 provide the parts outside the CDR3, is DSGVTQTPKHLITATGQRVTLRCSPRSGDLSVYWYQQSLDQGLQFLIQYYNGEERAKGNILERFSAQQFPDLHSELNLSSLELGDSALYFCASTGQTGELFFGEGSRLTVL.

This clonotype has more than one count but fewer than ten. The CDR3 is CSVKQETQYF. CDR3 sequence (DNA): TGCAGCGTTAAACAAGAGACCCAGTACTTC. The V and J genes are TRBV29-1 and TRBJ2-5, with no clear D. The length of the CDR3 is 10 residues. V dropped 5 bases and J dropped 2 bases, with 3 bases sitting between them. The V gene's germline CDR1 is SQVTM and CDR2 ANQGSEA.

A few counts support this clonotype. V gene TRBV7-8 combines with J gene TRBJ2-2, with D possibly matching TRBD1 (6 bases). This CDR3 is built from 15 residues. Germline values: CDR1 SGHVS, CDR2 FQNEAQ. V was cut by 5 bases and J by 5 bases, with 15 bases left in between. The CDR3 DNA sequence: TGTGCCAGCAGCCGTTCGACAGGACTTACCGGGGAGCTGTTTTTT. It codes for CASSRSTGLTGELFF.

In its sample, this clonotype was seen a few times. The CDR3: CSVVAGYEQYF. The DNA of the CDR3 is TGCAGCGTTGTAGCGGGCTACGAGCAGTACTTC. The chain has TRBV29-1 and TRBJ2-7, with 7 bases lining up with TRBD2. The CDR3 spans 11 residues. CDR1 and CDR2 from the germline V gene are SQVTM and ANQGSEA. V lost 4 bases, J lost 3 bases, and 0 bases stayed unmatched.

This clonotype has just a few counts. This rearrangement joins TRBV20-1 to TRBJ2-1; the match to TRBD2 covers 9 bases. V lost 5 bases, J lost 5 bases, and 10 bases stayed unmatched. This CDR3 contains 15 residues. In germline, CDR1 is DFQATT, CDR2 SNEGSKA (reference sequence). The CDR3 DNA is TGCAGTGCTCCCCGTGCGGGGGGGGGCCACAATGAGCAGTTCTTC. This codes for CSAPRAGGGHNEQFF.

This rearrangement joins TRBV6-1 to TRBJ2-3; D unclear. The V gene's germline CDR1 is MNHNS and CDR2 SASEGT. V was trimmed by 9 bases and J by 0 bases, leaving 19 bases between them. This CDR3 comprises 16 residues. The CDR3: CASGYGVGFSTDTQYF. For the CDR3, the DNA is TGTGCCAGTGGTTATGGTGTGGGGTTTAGCACAGATACGCAGTATTTT.

This chain connects TRBV6-5 to TRBJ2-1; 11 positions agree with TRBD1. The CDR3 has 16 amino acids. Germline CDR1 MNHEY, CDR2 SVGAGI. J was trimmed by 3 bases and V by 0 bases; bases with no gene match: 1. CDR3 sequence reads: CASSYSDRGLYNEQFF. The DNA of the CDR3 is TGTGCCAGCAGTTACTCGGACAGGGGGCTCTACAATGAGCAGTTCTTC.

The chain links TRBV7-2 to TRBJ2-3, with D possibly TRBD1 on 6 matching bases. With 6 bases removed from V and 2 bases from J, the gap between germline ends came to 18 bases. The CDR3 covers 16 residues. Germline V gives CDR1 SGHTA, CDR2 FQGNSA. CDR3 nucleotide sequence: TGTGCCAGCAGTCCACAGGGATCCCGACCCACAGATACGCAGTATTTT. Translating it yields CASSPQGSRPTDTQYF.

The chain recombines TRBV6-5 with TRBJ1-5; 7 nucleotides agree with TRBD1. Trimming removed 7 bases from V and 1 base from J; junction bases left unmatched: 7. The CDR3 runs to 15 residues. Germline lookup yields CDR1 MNHEY and CDR2 SVGAGI. The DNA for the CDR3 is TGTGCCAGCACCCCGACAGGGTTGAGCAATCAGCCCCAGCATTTT. It specifies CASTPTGLSNQPQHF.

The CDR3 DNA reads TGCAGTGCTTCCCTCTCGGAGGGGGAAGAGACCCAGTACTTC. Residues: CSASLSEGEETQYF. The genes are TRBV20-1 and TRBJ2-5; D may be TRBD1 or TRBD2 (6 bases each). Germline V CDR1 and CDR2: DFQATT, SNEGSKA (reference sequence). This CDR3 is 14 amino acids long. Trimming shortened V by 5 bases and J by 3 bases, and 16 bases separated the two germline ends.

This clonotype appeared many times. The chain joins TRBV20-1 to TRBJ2-7, with 10 positions matching TRBD2. The germline V gene encodes CDR1 DFQATT and CDR2 SNEGSKA (reference sequence). CDR3 size: 14 residues. The V and J ends lost 6 bases and 0 bases, in that order; junction bases with no gene match: 5. The CDR3 DNA follows: TGCAGTGCAGGTCTAGCGGGGGACTCCTACGAGCAGTACTTC. It is translated as CSAGLAGDSYEQYF.